This T cell receptor beta chain was retrieved from a study of shared T cell receptors in the human thymus (dated by TCRdb to 2020 to 2022). With respect to the entire study: The study investigated the way shared, self-reactive T-cell receptor alpha chains are produced in the human thymus.

A note on this clone: It has no known antigen specificity. No quality values exist for individual bases; no much larger clone is one base distant.

Here V drops 6 bases and J drops 0 bases, and the junction holds 5 bases not matched to any gene. CDR1 and CDR2 were assigned from the germline V gene as KGHSH and LQKENI. There are 14 amino acids in the CDR3, from cysteine to phenylalanine inclusive. Of the read, only the CDR3 DNA is kept; its 42 bases are in frame from base 1. The library relied on the immunoSEQ multiplex PCR assay. The table was pulled from immuneACCESS by TCRdb, which kept in-frame rearrangements only. Such tables lose some clones; where checked, under half of the loss comes from unresolved V genes, and the rest has no known cause. This sample holds hundreds of thousands of clones; 80% to 90% were observed only once. The top ten clonotypes cover about 0.011% of the sample. These data were likewise used in another study, on human thymus T cells. The second publication reports: The donors were immunologically healthy infants in Finland who had open corrective cardiac surgery for congenital heart defects. The thymus tissue came from surgical resects taken out during corrective cardiac surgery. Biased V and J gene segment usage appeared to be present in both thymic and peripheral blood repertoires. The related research reported highly overlapping thymic TCR repertoires among unrelated individuals. The study characterized TCR alpha and beta repertoires from fewer than 10 infant thymus samples and a few related peripheral blood samples. The cohort included about 6 male and a couple of female infants, with donor ages spanning 7 to 244 days. Thymocytes were freed from the tissue by mechanical means and kept at -70 degrees C as pellets of roughly 8.5-31 million cells. Genomic DNA was extracted from frozen cell pellets with a QIAsymphony instrument. Using the immunoSEQ multiplex PCR assay, the TCRB and TCRAD loci were amplified from a standardized quantity of quality-controlled genomic DNA. The amplicons covered the V(D)J region and were long enough to include the CDR3 and to identify the V and J genes. The amplicons were sequenced on an Illumina platform via the commercial immunoSEQ service. Primer bias and sequencing errors were corrected as previously described, and TCRAD and TCRB were defined on the basis of the IMGT database. Analysis of the repertoires was done with immunoSEQ Analyzer 3.0 and VDJTools and included basic statistics, V/J segment usage, diversity estimates, rarefaction and pairwise overlap. Diversity was estimated with Chao1, ChaoE, Efron-Thisted, Shannon and inverse Simpson indices, and also on datasets down-sampled to the smallest sample. Repertoire overlap was assessed by strict matching of CDR3 nucleotide sequence, V gene and J gene, and clustering was done by Jaccard-based multidimensional scaling. On average, thymus samples yielded around 810,000 unique TCRB clonotypes, whereas blood samples yielded approximately 90,000.

The receptor's source is a girl less than two years old with a congenital heart defect. Donor details come from another sample of the same person, matched by shared clones. The source material was thymocytes. The chain is made from TRBV18 and TRBJ2-7; 7 central bases correspond to TRBD1. The CDR3 loop reads CASSLDRSSYEQYF. The DNA sequence is given as TGTGCCAGCTCCCTGGACAGGAGCTCCTACGAGCAGTACTTC.